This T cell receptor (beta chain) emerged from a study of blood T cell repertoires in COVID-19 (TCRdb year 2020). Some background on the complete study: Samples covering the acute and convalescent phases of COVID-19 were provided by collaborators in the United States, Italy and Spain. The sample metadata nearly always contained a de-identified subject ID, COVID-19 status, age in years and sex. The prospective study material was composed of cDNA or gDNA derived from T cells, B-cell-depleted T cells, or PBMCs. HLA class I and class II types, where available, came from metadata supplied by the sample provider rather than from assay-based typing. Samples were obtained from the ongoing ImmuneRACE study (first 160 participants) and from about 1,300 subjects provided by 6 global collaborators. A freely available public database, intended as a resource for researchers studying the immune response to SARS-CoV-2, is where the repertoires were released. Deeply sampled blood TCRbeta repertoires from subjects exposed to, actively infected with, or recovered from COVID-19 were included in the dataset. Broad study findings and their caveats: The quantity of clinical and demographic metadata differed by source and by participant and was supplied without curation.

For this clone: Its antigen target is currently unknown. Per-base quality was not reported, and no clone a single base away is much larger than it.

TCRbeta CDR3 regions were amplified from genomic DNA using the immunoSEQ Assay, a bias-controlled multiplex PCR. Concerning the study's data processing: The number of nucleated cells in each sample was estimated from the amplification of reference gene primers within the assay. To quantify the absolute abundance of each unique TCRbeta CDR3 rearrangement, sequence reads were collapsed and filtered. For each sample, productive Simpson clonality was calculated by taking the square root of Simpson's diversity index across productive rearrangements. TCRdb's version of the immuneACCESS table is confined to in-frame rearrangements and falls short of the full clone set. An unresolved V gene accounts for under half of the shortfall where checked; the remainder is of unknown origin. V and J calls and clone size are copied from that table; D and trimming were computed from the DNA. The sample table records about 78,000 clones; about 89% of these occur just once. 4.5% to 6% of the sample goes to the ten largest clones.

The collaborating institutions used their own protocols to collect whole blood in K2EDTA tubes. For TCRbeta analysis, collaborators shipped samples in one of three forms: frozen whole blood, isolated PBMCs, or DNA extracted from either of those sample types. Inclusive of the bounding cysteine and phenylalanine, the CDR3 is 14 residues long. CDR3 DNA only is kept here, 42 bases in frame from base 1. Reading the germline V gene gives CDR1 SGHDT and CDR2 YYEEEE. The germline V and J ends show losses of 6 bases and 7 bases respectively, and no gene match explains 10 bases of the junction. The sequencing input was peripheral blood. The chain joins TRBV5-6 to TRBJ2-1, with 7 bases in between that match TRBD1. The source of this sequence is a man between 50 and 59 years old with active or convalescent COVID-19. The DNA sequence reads TGTGCCAGCATTAAACAGGGGCCAAGTAATGAGCAGTTCTTC. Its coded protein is CASIKQGPSNEQFF.